This T cell receptor beta chain was sequenced in a study of T cells in Graves' hyperthyroidism and ophthalmopathy. TCR beta CDR3 regions were amplified from RNA. Carried out on the TCR CDR3, a first-round RT-PCR used the HTBI primer set. Using its own MiXCR run on the multiplex PCR reads, TCRdb lists one record per CDR3 protein. The table includes fewer than 110,000 distinct CDR3 sequences, approximately 15% detected once. This clonotype was counted ten times or more. The CDR3 loop spans 11 amino acids. Germline lookup yields CDR1 MNHEY and CDR2 SMNVEV (reference sequence). The V end lost 10 bases, the J end lost 2 bases, and 9 bases lay between the germline ends.

This TCR was recovered from a woman aged 50 to 60 with Graves' hyperthyroidism. The sample was blood. The rearrangement uses TRBV27 and TRBJ2-7; possibly TRBD1 for D (5 bases). The DNA of the CDR3 is TGTGCCACCGCGACAGCCTACGAGCAGTACTTC. Encoded protein: CATATAYEQYF.